These 23 T cell receptor beta chains came from one sample sequenced in a study of regulatory T cells in long-lasting Graves disease. Time point denoted: persistent/refractory GD, antithyroid drugs over 5 years with positive TRAb. The authors made the TCR library using RNA they extracted from PBMCs. Arm-PCR of CDR3 regions and iRepertoire HTBI primers were the basis on which TCR beta libraries were built. TCRdb reprocessed the multiplex PCR reads via MiXCR and lists one record per CDR3 protein. The data contain over 450,000 distinct CDR3 sequences, under 25% of them seen just once; the ten biggest clones take up more than 6%. The sample was peripheral blood mononuclear cells (PBMCs), taken when the disease was refractory, from a patient treated with antithyroid drugs. The receptor set was obtained from a female donor with Graves disease.

This clonotype was counted many times. This chain uses TRBV5-5 with TRBJ2-1; D is possibly TRBD1 or TRBD2 (7 bases each). Between the trimmed V and J ends, which lost 4 bases and 1 base, there was a span of 24 bases. Germline V gives CDR1 SGHKS, CDR2 YYEKEE (reference sequence). This CDR3 is built from 19 residues. CDR3 protein: CASSPRGPQGGVSYNEQFF. CDR3 DNA: TGTGCCAGCAGCCCGCGGGGTCCTCAGGGGGGGGTATCCTACAATGAGCAGTTCTTC.

The table lists this clonotype with a few counts. The chain has TRBV2 and TRBJ2-5; D may correspond to TRBD1 or TRBD2 (5 bases each). The J call may be in error: the DNA end matches TRBJ2-1 better. This CDR3 contains 14 residues. Looked up from germline, CDR1 is SNHLY and CDR2 is FYNNEI. CDR3 in amino acids: CASSPGPAGNEQFF. The CDR3, as DNA: TGTGCCAGCAGCCCGGGACCGGCCGGGAATGAGCAGTTCTTC.

This clonotype came up many times. This rearrangement joins TRBV6-2 or TRBV6-3 to TRBJ1-2; D uncertain. Trimming took off 5 bases at V and 5 bases at J, with 12 bases between the two ends. The CDR3 has 13 amino acids. Germline V gene sequence: CDR1 MNHEY, CDR2 SVGEGT. The CDR3 spells CASSPPRLYGYTF. In nucleotides, the CDR3 is TGTGCCAGCAGTCCCCCCAGGTTATATGGCTACACCTTC.

This clonotype was counted between two and nine times. This chain's CDR3 is CASSPSPGSGNTIYF. CDR3 DNA sequence: TGTGCCAGCAGCCCCTCGCCAGGCTCTGGAAACACCATATATTTT. The chain joins TRBV7-2 to TRBJ1-3; D ambiguous. Per the germline V gene, CDR1 is SGHTA and CDR2 is FQGNSA. The V end lost 5 bases, the J end lost 0 bases, and 11 bases lay between the germline ends. The CDR3 loop spans 15 amino acids.

The table lists this clonotype with a few counts. The chain couples TRBV28 to TRBJ2-1, with D unresolved. Germline V lookup: CDR1 MDHEN, CDR2 SYDVKM. Trimming stripped 7 bases from V and 6 bases from J, with 13 bases between. The CDR3 totals 13 residues. The CDR3 bases are TGTGCCAGCACCTTGGCGGCCGGCAATGAGCAGTTCTTC. Translation gives CASTLAAGNEQFF.

The genes are TRBV4-3 and TRBJ1-1; D may be TRBD1 (6 bases). This CDR3 region has 17 residues. The V end lost 4 bases, the J end lost 0 bases, and 18 bases lay between the germline ends. Germline lookup yields CDR1 LGHNA and CDR2 YSLEER. This chain's CDR3 is CASSLNLGGSLNTEAFF. The CDR3 region has the DNA TGCGCCAGCAGCCTAAATTTAGGGGGATCTCTGAACACTGAAGCTTTCTTT.

This clonotype was seen repeatedly, ten times or more. The chain has TRBV7-2 and TRBJ1-5, with 9 bases lining up with TRBD1. After removal of 2 bases from V and 7 bases from J, the junction contained 6 bases not matched to a gene. Germline V gene sequence: CDR1 SGHTA, CDR2 FQGNSA. The CDR3 is 15 residues long. The CDR3 is CASSLTGGIRQPQHF. CDR3 DNA sequence: TGTGCCAGCAGCTTAACAGGGGGCATCCGACAGCCCCAGCATTTT.

This clonotype showed up many times. V is TRBV28 and J is TRBJ2-7; D tentatively reads TRBD1 or TRBD2 (6 bases each). Germline values: CDR1 MDHEN, CDR2 SYDVKM. V was shortened by 3 bases and J by 8 bases, with 8 bases between the two germline ends. This CDR3 contains 11 residues. CDR3 DNA: TGTGCCAGCAGTTTCGGGGGCCAGCAGTACTTC. It translates to CASSFGGQQYF.

The sample holds a few counts of this clonotype. The chain links TRBV27 to TRBJ2-7; 14 nucleotides match TRBD2. The ends lost 5 bases at V and 5 bases at J; junction bases unmatched: 5. The CDR3 covers 15 residues. Germline CDR1 and CDR2: MNHEY and SMNVEV (reference sequence). The CDR3 region is CASSDGTSGSHEQYF. Written as DNA, the CDR3 is TGTGCCAGCAGTGACGGGACTAGCGGGAGTCACGAGCAGTACTTC.

This clonotype was counted only a few times. The gene calls are TRBV29-1 and TRBJ1-3; D uncertain. The germline V gene encodes CDR1 SQVTM and CDR2 ANQGSEA. V lost 4 bases, J lost 3 bases, and 7 bases lay in between. CDR3 length: 12 residues. The CDR3 DNA sequence: TGCAGCGTTGCGGGCCTTGGAAACACCATATATTTT. It translates to CSVAGLGNTIYF.

Turning to this clonotype: Given a much more abundant clone one base away, this may be a read error. The rearrangement uses TRBV28 and TRBJ2-2, with D possibly TRBD1 on 7 matching bases. Between the trimmed V and J ends, which lost 1 base and 2 bases, there was a span of 26 bases. The length of the CDR3 is 21 residues. CDR1 MDHEN and CDR2 SYDVKM come from the germline V gene. CDR3 amino acids: CASSLFLGSGGTDKNTGELFF. CDR3 sequence (DNA): TGTGCCAGCAGTTTATTTCTAGGTTCTGGCGGGACAGACAAAAACACCGGGGAGCTGTTTTTT.

This clonotype was observed a handful of times. The chain combines TRBV7-9 with TRBJ1-1; 7 bases are shared with TRBD1. The CDR3 has 15 amino acids. The germline V gene encodes CDR1 SEHNR and CDR2 FQNEAQ (reference sequence). The V gene end was trimmed by 5 bases and the J gene end by 5 bases; junction bases not matched to a gene: 11. For the CDR3, the DNA is TGTGCCAGCAGCCCAAACAGGGGCCCGGAGACTGAAGCTTTCTTT. Its protein is CASSPNRGPETEAFF.

This clonotype was counted ten times or more. The CDR3 protein is CSAAQGADRETQYF. As DNA, the CDR3 is TGCAGTGCTGCACAGGGGGCGGATCGGGAGACCCAGTACTTC. The chain uses TRBV20-1 and TRBJ2-5; 9 bases are shared with TRBD1. Germline assignment: CDR1 DFQATT and CDR2 SNEGSKA (reference sequence). This CDR3 comprises 14 residues. With 5 bases clipped from V and 5 bases from J, the junction kept 9 bases outside the gene matches.

This clonotype has ten or more counts. The V call is TRBV15, the J call TRBJ2-7, with unresolved D. Germline CDR1 reads LNHNV; CDR2 reads YYDKDF (reference sequence). Trimming stripped 0 bases from V and 8 bases from J, with 11 bases between. The CDR3 has 13 residues. CDR3: CATSRDRVSQQYF. The CDR3 DNA reads TGTGCCACCAGCAGAGATCGTGTCTCACAGCAGTACTTC.

Many counts were recorded for this clonotype. The chain links TRBV10-1 to TRBJ2-2; 8 bases map to TRBD1. Germline trimming cut 3 bases from V and 1 base from J; bases unmatched to any gene: 7. The CDR3 totals 17 residues. Germline V CDR1 and CDR2: WNHNN, SYGVQD (reference sequence). The CDR3 spells CASSDPQDRGNTGELFF. CDR3 bases: TGCGCCAGCAGTGATCCCCAAGACAGGGGGAACACCGGGGAGCTGTTTTTT.

This clonotype was observed at least ten times. This chain links TRBV7-9 with TRBJ1-2; 8 nucleotides match TRBD1. The CDR3 length is 17 residues. Germline CDR1 SEHNR, CDR2 FQNEAQ (reference sequence). With V trimmed by 8 bases and J by 2 bases, 16 bases remained unmatched. The CDR3 bases are TGTGCCAGCGAGGGGGAGACAGGGGAACCCTCCAACTATGGCTACACCTTC. Amino acids: CASEGETGEPSNYGYTF.

This clonotype was detected many times. The CDR3 reads CASSSQGPPEPSLHF. The CDR3 DNA follows: TGTGCCAGCAGCTCCCAGGGCCCACCCGAGCCCTCCCTCCACTTT. V and J are TRBV11-2 and TRBJ1-6; a possible D gene is TRBD1 (5 bases). The V gene lost 4 bases and the J gene lost 14 bases, with 21 bases spanning the gap. Germline V CDR1 and CDR2: SGHAT, FQNNGV. CDR3 size: 15 residues. The full variable domain, its missing parts supplied by reference TRBV11-2 and TRBJ1-6, is EAGVAQSPRYKIIEKRQSVAFWCNPISGHATLYWYQQILGQGPKLLIQFQNNGVVDDSQLPKDRFSAERLKGVDSTLKIQPAKLEDSAVYLCASSSQGPPEPSLHFGNGTRLTVT.

This clonotype appeared many times. The rearrangement links TRBV10-1 to TRBJ2-5; 8 nucleotides agree with TRBD2. There are 14 residues in the CDR3. V dropped 0 bases and J dropped 3; count of bases not matched to a gene: 0. Germline-derived CDR1 and CDR2 are WNHNN and SYGVQD (reference sequence). For the CDR3, the DNA is TGCGCCAGCAGTGAGTCAGCGGGGGAAGAGACCCAGTACTTC. Its protein is CASSESAGEETQYF.

This clonotype has more than one count but fewer than ten. J is TRBJ1-2 and V is TRBV13, with 9 bases that match TRBD1. This CDR3 region has 16 residues. J gave up 4 bases and V 2 bases, and 8 bases lay outside the gene matches. CDR1 is PRHDT and CDR2 is FYEKMQ in the germline V gene (reference sequence). The CDR3, as DNA: TGTGCCAGCAGCTTAATCGCCGGGACAGGGCTCTATGGCTACACCTTC. Amino acids: CASSLIAGTGLYGYTF.

This clonotype was found a few times. The V call is TRBV6-1, the J call TRBJ2-7; 12 bases agree with TRBD2. Germline V gives CDR1 MNHNS, CDR2 SASEGT. This CDR3 has 19 residues. V lost 5 bases and J lost 2; bases outside the gene matches: 16. The CDR3 sequence is CASSHPNYFLAGGAYEQYF. The CDR3 nucleotides read TGTGCCAGCAGTCATCCTAACTATTTTCTAGCGGGAGGGGCCTACGAGCAGTACTTC.

There are many counts of this clonotype. The CDR3 sequence is CASSLVAAGETQYF. CDR3 nucleotides: TGTGCCAGCAGCTTAGTAGCGGCGGGGGAGACCCAGTACTTC. J is TRBJ2-5 and V is TRBV7-2; TRBD2 might be the D (6 bases). Deletions cut 1 base from V and 5 bases from J, with 11 bases between. The germline V gene encodes CDR1 SGHTA and CDR2 FQGNSA. The CDR3 runs to 14 residues.

This clonotype was seen ten or more times. V usage is TRBV11-2 and J usage is TRBJ2-5; D is ambiguous. The V end lost 3 bases, the J end lost 5 bases, and 13 bases lay between the germline ends. The CDR3 is 14 amino acids. From germline, CDR1 is SGHAT and CDR2 FQNNGV. As DNA, the CDR3 is TGTGCCAGCAGCTTTAGTGGGATGAAGGAGACCCAGTACTTC. Amino acid sequence: CASSFSGMKETQYF.

The CDR3 region has the DNA TGTGCCAGCAGCTTTGGACTAGTGGATAAGCAGTACTTC. Translation: CASSFGLVDKQYF. The rearrangement joins TRBV5-5 to TRBJ2-7, with 7 bases identical to TRBD2. J lost 8 bases, V lost 2 bases, and 7 bases had no gene match. Germline CDR1 SGHKS, CDR2 YYEKEE (reference sequence). The CDR3 extends over 13 amino acids.